The 19 T cell receptor beta chains below all came from one sample that was sequenced in a study of cytomegalovirus exposure and HLA in healthy donors. The PCR contained 60 Vbeta and 13 Jbeta primers. Assay used: immunoSEQ multiplex PCR; TCRdb lists only in-frame clones, some missing. The table records some 180,000 clones, 73% of them present only once. The sample was PBMCs. These receptors were obtained from a woman under 40 in good health and CMV-seronegative.

This clone was seen a single time. The chain links TRBV7-2 to TRBJ2-2; tentative D call: TRBD1 (6 bases). Trimming pared 2 bases from V and 6 bases from J, leaving 22 bases between. There are 18 residues in the CDR3. Per the germline V gene, CDR1 is SGHTA and CDR2 is FQGNSA. CDR3 nucleotides: TGTGCCAGCAGCTTATCTTTTTTAGGACAGTTATTCGCCGGGGAGCTGTTTTTT. Translated: CASSLSFLGQLFAGELFF. The complete variable domain, with remaining parts taken from reference TRBV7-2 and TRBJ2-2, reads GAGVSQSPSNKVTEKGKDVELRCDPISGHTALYWYRQSLGQGLEFLIYFQGNSAPDKSGLPSDRFSAERTGGSVSTLTIQRTQQEDSAVYLCASSLSFLGQLFAGELFFGEGSRLTVL.

The chain is built from TRBV15 and TRBJ2-7; 15 nucleotides line up with TRBD2. In germline, CDR1 is LNHNV, CDR2 YYDKDF (reference sequence). The CDR3 has 17 residues. V lost 3 bases to trimming and J lost 3 bases; unmatched junction nucleotides: 6. The CDR3 DNA reads as TGTGCCACCAGCAGTCCGGGACTAGCGGGAGGAAACTACGAGCAGTACTTC. Amino acid sequence: CATSSPGLAGGNYEQYF.

The rearrangement uses TRBV6-1 and TRBJ1-2; D is unresolved. Germline lookup yields CDR1 MNHNS and CDR2 SASEGT. V was shortened by 3 bases and J by 0 bases, with 11 bases between the two germline ends. The CDR3 totals 15 residues. The CDR3 DNA reads TGTGCCAGCAGTGACCTGTTCAGTACTAACTATGGCTACACCTTC. Protein sequence: CASSDLFSTNYGYTF.

V usage is TRBV7-8 and J usage is TRBJ2-7, with a weak D call TRBD1 (5 bases). Per germline, CDR1 SGHVS and CDR2 FQNEAQ. The CDR3 has 14 amino acids. V lost 3 bases, J lost 3 bases, and 12 bases lay in between. CDR3 sequence: CASSFEDRFYEQYF. CDR3 bases: TGTGCCAGCAGCTTCGAAGACAGATTCTACGAGCAGTACTTC.

This clone has just one count. The rearrangement links TRBV19 to TRBJ1-2, with 8 nucleotides matching TRBD1. V gave up 5 bases and J gave up 5 bases; unmatched junction bases: 13. Germline V gene data show CDR1 as LNHDA and CDR2 as SQIVND (reference sequence). The CDR3 is 16 amino acids. The CDR3 DNA sequence: TGTGCCAGTAGTCCGCTACCCTCACAGGGGGGGTATGGCTACACCTTC. This translates into CASSPLPSQGGYGYTF.

The chain recombines TRBV25-1 with TRBJ1-3; tentatively, D is TRBD1 (6 bases). The V end lost 5 bases, the J end lost 8 bases, and 16 bases lay between the germline ends. The CDR3 has 14 residues. Per the germline V gene, CDR1 is MGHDK and CDR2 is SYGVNS. The CDR3 sequence: CASSRNRATDTIYF. The DNA for the CDR3 is TGTGCCAGCAGTCGAAACAGGGCTACGGACACCATATATTTT.

V and J are TRBV19 and TRBJ2-3; 12 positions agree with TRBD2. With V trimmed by 4 bases and J by 5 bases, 4 bases remained unmatched. The CDR3 covers 15 residues. Per germline, CDR1 LNHDA and CDR2 SQIVND (reference sequence). Here the CDR3 reads CASSTLAGGRDTQYF. DNA for the CDR3: TGTGCCAGTAGTACCCTAGCGGGGGGGCGAGATACGCAGTATTTT.

The V gene is TRBV19, the J gene TRBJ2-7; D is possibly TRBD1 (7 bases). Trimming took off 4 bases at V and 2 bases at J, with 12 bases between the two ends. CDR3 length: 14 residues. Per the germline V gene, CDR1 is LNHDA and CDR2 is SQIVND (reference sequence). In nucleotides, the CDR3 is TGTGCCAGTAGTAGGGCGGGACAGCCCTACGAGCAGTACTTC. It yields the protein CASSRAGQPYEQYF.

The J gene is TRBJ1-2, the V gene TRBV28; 8 bases fit TRBD1. CDR1 MDHEN and CDR2 SYDVKM come from the germline V gene. The CDR3 runs 14 residues. The V gene end was trimmed by 4 bases and the J gene end by 3 bases; junction bases not matched to a gene: 4. In DNA form, the CDR3 reads TGTGCCAGCAGTTCAGGGGGCGCTGACTATGGCTACACCTTC. Translated, it gives CASSSGGADYGYTF.

This clone appeared a single time. V gene TRBV10-3 combines with J gene TRBJ2-4; 12 bases match TRBD2. The CDR3 runs to 17 residues. The germline CDR1 and CDR2 sequences are ENHRY and SYGVKD. After removal of 0 bases from V and 1 base from J, the junction contained 1 base not matched to a gene. The CDR3 loop reads CAISESLAGGAKNIQYF. In DNA form, the CDR3 reads TGTGCCATCAGTGAGTCCCTAGCGGGAGGGGCCAAAAACATTCAGTACTTC.

This clone turned up a few times. V gene TRBV29-1 combines with J gene TRBJ2-7, with 9 nucleotides matching TRBD1. Germline CDR1 and CDR2: SQVTM and ANQGSEA. This CDR3 region has 12 residues. V shed 5 bases and J 5 bases; nucleotides not matched to a gene: 4. CDR3 sequence: CSVTGGIDEQYF. The CDR3 DNA reads TGCAGCGTTACAGGGGGCATCGACGAGCAGTACTTC.

V and J are TRBV14 and TRBJ2-5; the match to TRBD2 covers 12 bases. Germline loops: CDR1 SGHDN, CDR2 FVKESK. This CDR3 is built from 18 residues. V gave up 2 bases and J gave up 4 bases; unmatched junction bases: 11. The CDR3 is CASSQRLSSGRVGETQYF. CDR3 in DNA: TGTGCCAGCAGCCAACGTTTGTCTAGCGGGAGGGTTGGAGAGACCCAGTACTTC. The variable domain in full, completed from reference TRBV14 and TRBJ2-5, reads EAGVTQFPSHSVIEKGQTVTLRCDPISGHDNLYWYRRVMGKEIKFLLHFVKESKQDESGMPNNRFLAERTGGTYSTLKVQPAELEDSGVYFCASSQRLSSGRVGETQYFGPGTRLLVL.

This chain uses TRBV10-3 with TRBJ2-5, with D perhaps matching TRBD2 (5 bases). Deletions cut 2 bases from V and 5 bases from J, with 12 bases between. Looked up from germline, CDR1 is ENHRY and CDR2 is SYGVKD. The CDR3 is made up of 14 amino acids. CDR3 amino acids: CAISENGVGETQYF. The CDR3 nucleotides are TGTGCCATCAGTGAGAACGGGGTCGGGGAGACCCAGTACTTC.

The J gene is TRBJ1-1, the V gene TRBV19, with TRBD1 matching 7 bases. From germline, CDR1 is LNHDA and CDR2 SQIVND (reference sequence). J gave up 5 bases and V 7 bases, and 1 base lay outside the gene matches. The CDR3 totals 11 residues. Written as DNA, the CDR3 is TGTGCCAGTACGACAGGGACTGAAGCTTTCTTT. Its translation: CASTTGTEAFF.

This clone has just one count. The V gene is TRBV5-4, the J gene TRBJ2-7, with 7 bases fitting TRBD2. CDR1 is SGHNT and CDR2 is YYREEE in the germline V gene (reference sequence). The CDR3 covers 13 residues. After removal of 3 bases from V and 4 bases from J, the junction contained 4 bases not matched to a gene. This CDR3 is CASSSGGLYEQYF. The CDR3 nucleotides are TGTGCCAGCAGCTCGGGGGGTCTATACGAGCAGTACTTC. Full variable domain (rest looked up from reference TRBV5-4 and TRBJ2-7): ETGVTQSPTHLIKTRGQQVTLRCSSQSGHNTVSWYQQALGQGPQFIFQYYREEENGRGNFPPRFSGLQFPNYSSELNVNALELDDSALYLCASSSGGLYEQYFGPGTRLTVT.

This clone was seen a few times. V usage is TRBV9 and J usage is TRBJ2-7, with a possible D match to TRBD1 (5 bases). Germline V gives CDR1 SGDLS, CDR2 YYNGEE. V dropped 3 bases and J dropped 0 bases, with 10 bases sitting between them. The CDR3 totals 14 residues. The CDR3 DNA reads as TGTGCCAGCAGCGGCAGGGAAAGCTCCTACGAGCAGTACTTC. Protein product: CASSGRESSYEQYF.

This clone has just a few counts. The chain links TRBV2 to TRBJ2-5, with D possibly matching TRBD2 (6 bases). The germline V gene encodes CDR1 SNHLY and CDR2 FYNNEI. CDR3 size: 15 residues. V dropped 1 base and J dropped 7 bases, with 16 bases sitting between them. CDR3 sequence (DNA): TGTGCCAGCAGTGAAGGCGGGACCCCCTATGGGACCCAGTACTTC. Translated: CASSEGGTPYGTQYF. The entire variable domain, with the rest obtained from reference TRBV2 and TRBJ2-5, is as follows: EPEVTQTPSHQVTQMGQEVILRCVPISNHLYFYWYRQILGQKVEFLVSFYNNEISEKSEIFDDQFSVERPDGSNFTLKIRSTKLEDSAMYFCASSEGGTPYGTQYFGPGTRLLVL.

The chain employs TRBV19 and TRBJ2-3; 11 nucleotides match TRBD2. Germline-derived CDR1 and CDR2 are LNHDA and SQIVND (reference sequence). The V gene end was trimmed by 10 bases and the J gene end by 1 base; junction bases not matched to a gene: 10. CDR3 length equals 16 residues. This CDR3 reads CATPIAGGGGTDTQYF. For the CDR3, the DNA is TGTGCCACCCCGATAGCGGGAGGGGGAGGCACAGATACGCAGTATTTT.

The V gene is TRBV7-2, the J gene TRBJ1-2; a possible D gene is TRBD1 (5 bases). Trimming left V 0 bases short and J 6 bases short, with 11 bases between. This CDR3 comprises 14 residues. Germline V gives CDR1 SGHTA, CDR2 FQGNSA. CDR3 amino acids: CASSLATEVNGYTF. CDR3 coding DNA: TGTGCCAGCAGCTTAGCGACAGAAGTAAATGGCTACACCTTC.